This T cell receptor (beta chain) was profiled in a study of control samples from healthy donors and cancer patients. Clones were read by immunoSEQ multiplex PCR, and TCRdb kept only the in-frame ones, dropping some. The repertoire includes 110,000 or so clones, about 80% of them detected once, and 6.5% sits in the top ten. The CDR3 extends over 14 amino acids. Germline-derived CDR1 and CDR2 are SQVTM and ANQGSEA. The V gene end was trimmed by 4 bases and the J gene end by 2 bases; junction bases not matched to a gene: 7. This sequence originates from a man aged 18 to 29 in good health. The chain is built from TRBV29-1 and TRBJ2-7; 8 bases align to TRBD1. The sample consisted of blood. CDR3 sequence reads: CSVARDRSPYEQYF. The CDR3 DNA is TGCAGCGTTGCAAGGGACAGGTCACCCTACGAGCAGTACTTC.